This T cell receptor (beta chain) was retrieved from a study of cytomegalovirus exposure and HLA in healthy donors. Clones were read by immunoSEQ multiplex PCR, and TCRdb kept only the in-frame ones, dropping some. The table lists 120,000 to 150,000 clones, approximately 86% of them singletons. CDR1 is SQVTM, CDR2 ANQGSEA, per germline. The V segment lost 2 bases and the J segment 4 bases; nucleotides outside the gene matches: 12. This CDR3 spans 16 amino acids. This chain uses TRBV29-1 with TRBJ2-5, with 8 bases lining up with TRBD1. This TCR derives from a man between 18 and 35 years old in good health and CMV-seropositive. The sequencing input was PBMCs. The CDR3 DNA sequence: TGCAGCGTTGAATCACCCCCCAGGGGGCGAGGAGAGACCCAGTACTTC. Translating it yields CSVESPPRGRGETQYF.